A selection of T cell receptor beta chains follows, all from one sample in a study of response to subunit inactivated influenza vaccine. TCRdb reprocessed the RT-PCR reads with MiXCR, giving one entry per CDR3 protein. The sample lists roughly 790,000 distinct CDR3 sequences, 21% occurring once. The specimen was PBMCs from blood, collected more than 4 days after vaccination. The receptors stem from a man aged 50 to 59 who received an inactivated influenza vaccine. Each CDR3 is given with its conserved first and last residue. D genes are given only for firm matches. The size field is filled for only some rows; it gives once, few, many or a size class.

j_call,v_call,d_call,clone_size,cdr3_nt,cdr3_aa
TRBJ1-3,TRBV12-3/TRBV12-4,NA,many,TGTGCCAGCAGTTTTGGGTATTCAGGAAACACCATATATTTT,CASSFGYSGNTIYF
TRBJ1-1,TRBV27,NA,NA,TGTGCCAGCAGTTTATCCGGCAGCGGGGTCACTGAAGCTTTCTTT,CASSLSGSGVTEAFF
TRBJ2-5,TRBV24-1,NA,few,TGTGCCACCAGTGATTGGGACACCCAGAGCGGAGAGACCCAGTACTTC,CATSDWDTQSGETQYF
TRBJ2-3,TRBV5-6,NA,few,TGTGCCAGCAGCCAAGGGACAACCACAGATACGCAGTATTTT,CASSQGTTTDTQYF
TRBJ2-1,TRBV20-1,NA,NA,TGCAGTGCTAGCGAGGGCTCCTACAATGAGCAGTTCTTC,CSASEGSYNEQFF
TRBJ2-6,TRBV5-1,NA,few,TGCGCCAGCAGCGTGACAGGAACAGGGGCCAACGTCCTGACTTTC,CASSVTGTGANVLTF
TRBJ2-2,TRBV10-3,NA,few,TGTGCCATCAGTGGGTACGGACCAGACACCGGGGAGCTGTTTTTT,CAISGYGPDTGELFF
TRBJ2-4,TRBV10-3,NA,NA,TGTGCCATCAGTGAGTCGGGCCTCACCGCTGACATTCAGTACTTC,CAISESGLTADIQYF
TRBJ1-2,TRBV12-3/TRBV12-4,TRBD1,NA,TGTGCCAGCACCCCGAGGGCACAGGGGGTCTATGGCTACACCTTC,CASTPRAQGVYGYTF
TRBJ1-2,TRBV18,NA,NA,TGTGCCAGCTCACAGCGAGGACAGTGGTATGGCTACACCTTC,CASSQRGQWYGYTF
TRBJ2-7,TRBV6-2/TRBV6-3,TRBD2,NA,TGTGCCAGCAGTGGGAGACTAGCGGGAGACTACGAGCAGTACTTC,CASSGRLAGDYEQYF
TRBJ2-7,TRBV10-3,NA,NA,TGTGCCATCAGTCGGCGAGCATCGGGGCCTACCTCCTACGAGCAGTACTTC,CAISRRASGPTSYEQYF
TRBJ2-7,TRBV6-5,NA,NA,TGTGCCAGCAGTTACTCGAGCCAGGCGGGCTACGAGCAGTACTTC,CASSYSSQAGYEQYF
TRBJ2-7,TRBV27,TRBD1,few,TGTGCCAGCAGCATCGGGACAGACCTTGCCGAGCAGTACTTC,CASSIGTDLAEQYF
TRBJ2-7,TRBV20-1,NA,NA,TGCAGTGCTAGTGTTAACAGACCCTACGAGCAGTACTTC,CSASVNRPYEQYF
TRBJ2-5,TRBV5-5,NA,few,TGTGCCAGCAGAAGGTCTGGGGAGACCCAGTACTTC,CASRRSGETQYF
TRBJ1-2,TRBV7-9,TRBD1,NA,TGTGCCAGCAGCCCGGACAGGGGGTTTCGGCACTATGGCTACACCTTC,CASSPDRGFRHYGYTF
TRBJ2-5,TRBV15,TRBD2,NA,TGTGCCACCAGCAGAGTCGTACTAGCGGGGGAAGAGACCCAGTACTTC,CATSRVVLAGEETQYF
TRBJ2-1,TRBV12-3/TRBV12-4,TRBD2,few,TGTGCCAGCAGGGGTAGCGGGAGGGCCGGAGGTGAGCAGTTCTTC,CASRGSGRAGGEQFF
TRBJ2-1,TRBV7-2,NA,NA,TGTGCCAGCGCCACGGGGGGCGATGAGCAGTTCTTC,CASATGGDEQFF
TRBJ2-4,TRBV18,NA,NA,TGTGCCAGCTCACCGCTTACAGGGTCCGCCAAAAACATTCAGTACTTC,CASSPLTGSAKNIQYF
TRBJ2-3,TRBV12-3/TRBV12-4,TRBD2,few,TGTGCCAGCGGTCCAGCGGGGCTCTACACAGATACGCAGTATTTT,CASGPAGLYTDTQYF
TRBJ2-7,TRBV20-1,NA,few,TGCAGTGCAACACCTGCGGGACTCCCCTACGAGCAGTACTTC,CSATPAGLPYEQYF
TRBJ2-7,TRBV4-3,NA,few,TGCGCCAGCAGCCAAGAGCCGGGATCTCACGAGCAGTACTTC,CASSQEPGSHEQYF
TRBJ1-2,TRBV10-3,NA,NA,TGTGCCATCACCAGAGAGGGGAGAGGGGTAGGGTATGGCTACACCTTC,CAITREGRGVGYGYTF
TRBJ2-7,TRBV20-1,NA,many,TGCAGTGCTAGAGATGGTAACCCGGGGAACTACGAGCAGTACTTC,CSARDGNPGNYEQYF
TRBJ2-7,TRBV6-2/TRBV6-3,TRBD2,few,TGTGCCAGCTCTAAGACTAGCGGGGTTTCCTACGAGCAGTACTTC,CASSKTSGVSYEQYF
TRBJ1-4,TRBV9,NA,NA,TGTGCCAGCAGCGTAGGAGGGACGGCGAGAAATGAAAAACTGTTTTTT,CASSVGGTARNEKLFF
TRBJ2-7,TRBV4-3,NA,few,TGCGCCAGCAGCGAAGGCCTAGCGTTCGCCTACGAGCAGTACTTC,CASSEGLAFAYEQYF
TRBJ1-6,TRBV7-2,NA,NA,TGTGCCAGCGGCGGAGTCCCAAATTCACCCCTCCACTTT,CASGGVPNSPLHF
TRBJ2-2,TRBV12-3/TRBV12-4,NA,many,TGTGCCAGCAGTTTACTCGGGGAGCTGTTTTTT,CASSLLGELFF
TRBJ2-5,TRBV5-6,TRBD2,many,TGTGCCAGCAGAAACTTAGCGGGAGTTAAGGAGGAGACCCAGTACTTC,CASRNLAGVKEETQYF
TRBJ2-5,TRBV20-1,TRBD2,few,TGCAGTGCTAGAGTTGCGGGGGATTCGGAGACCCAGTACTTC,CSARVAGDSETQYF
TRBJ1-1,TRBV4-3,NA,NA,TGCGCCAGCAGCCAAGAGCCAATGGGACGCAGGAACACTGAAGCTTTCTTT,CASSQEPMGRRNTEAFF
TRBJ2-3,TRBV5-1,TRBD2,NA,TGCGCCAGCAGCTTGGCTAGCGGGAGAGGCGGCACAGATACGCAGTATTTT,CASSLASGRGGTDTQYF
TRBJ2-2,TRBV12-3/TRBV12-4,TRBD1,few,TGTGCCAGCAGTTTCTCCAGGGGGCGGACCGGGGAGCTGTTTTTT,CASSFSRGRTGELFF
TRBJ2-1,TRBV10-2,NA,NA,TGCGCCAGCAGTGATGGACAATCCTCCTACAATGAGCAGTTCTTC,CASSDGQSSYNEQFF
TRBJ2-3,TRBV7-9,TRBD1,many,TGTGCCAGCAGCCCAAGACAGGGCATGGATACGCAGTATTTT,CASSPRQGMDTQYF
TRBJ1-1,TRBV10-3,NA,NA,TGTGCCATCAAGAGGGATGCGAACACTGAAGCTTTCTTT,CAIKRDANTEAFF
TRBJ1-2,TRBV20-1,NA,few,TGCAGTGTCCCAGGGGAACATGGCTACACCTTC,CSVPGEHGYTF
TRBJ2-5,TRBV12-3/TRBV12-4,NA,NA,TGTGCCAGCAGTAGACACCTCCCGGAAGAGACCCAGTACTTC,CASSRHLPEETQYF
TRBJ1-1,TRBV20-1,NA,NA,TGCAGTGCTAGACACGGGGTGAACACTGAAGCTTTCTTT,CSARHGVNTEAFF
TRBJ2-7,TRBV10-3,TRBD1,few,TGTGCCATCACCCAGACAGGGGGAGCCTACGAGCAGTACTTC,CAITQTGGAYEQYF
TRBJ2-2,TRBV7-8,TRBD1,NA,TGTGCCAGCAGCTTAGGCCCCGGGACAGGGAATAGAAGGACCGGGGAGCTGTTTTTT,CASSLGPGTGNRRTGELFF
TRBJ2-7,TRBV6-2/TRBV6-3,TRBD2,NA,TGTGCCAGCAGTTACCTCGGACTAGCTGGGCCCGAGCAGTACTTC,CASSYLGLAGPEQYF
TRBJ2-7,TRBV29-1,TRBD1,NA,TGCAGCGTTCTCGGGTGGGGACAGGGGGTTAACGAGCAGTACTTC,CSVLGWGQGVNEQYF
TRBJ2-1,TRBV24-1,NA,few,TGTGCCACCAGTGATTTGTTCAGCGGAAGGCGGTTCTTC,CATSDLFSGRRFF
TRBJ2-7,TRBV20-1,NA,NA,TGCAGTGCTAGAAAGGTTAGCTCCTACGAGCAGTACTTC,CSARKVSSYEQYF
TRBJ2-5,TRBV7-2,NA,NA,TGTGCCAGCAGCCCCCGGACTGGCCCCGGGACCCAGTACTTC,CASSPRTGPGTQYF
TRBJ2-7,TRBV20-1,TRBD2,few,TGCAGTGCCACGGGACTAGCGGGAAGCTCCTACGAGCAGTACTTC,CSATGLAGSSYEQYF
TRBJ2-1,TRBV12-3/TRBV12-4,NA,NA,TGTGCCAGCAGTTTATGGAAGAATGAGCAGTTCTTC,CASSLWKNEQFF
TRBJ2-7,TRBV15,TRBD2,NA,TGTGCCACCAGCAGAGAGACTAGCGGGAGGGTCTATAAGCAGTACTTC,CATSRETSGRVYKQYF
TRBJ1-6,TRBV2,NA,NA,TGTGCCAGCAGTGAATCGGGACAAGTTAATTCACCCCTCCACTTT,CASSESGQVNSPLHF